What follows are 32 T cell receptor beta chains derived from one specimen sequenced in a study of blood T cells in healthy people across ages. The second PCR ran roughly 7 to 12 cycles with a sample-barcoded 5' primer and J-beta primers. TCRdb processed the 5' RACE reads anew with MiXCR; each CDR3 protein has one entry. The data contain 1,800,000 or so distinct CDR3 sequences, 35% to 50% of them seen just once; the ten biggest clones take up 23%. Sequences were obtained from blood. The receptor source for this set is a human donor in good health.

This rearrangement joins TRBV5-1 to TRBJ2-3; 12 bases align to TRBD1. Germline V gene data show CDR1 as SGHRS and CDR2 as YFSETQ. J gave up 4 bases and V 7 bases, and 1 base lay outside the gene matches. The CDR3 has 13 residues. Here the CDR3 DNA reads TGCGCCAGCGGGACAGGGGGCCCAGATACGCAGTATTTT. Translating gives CASGTGGPDTQYF.

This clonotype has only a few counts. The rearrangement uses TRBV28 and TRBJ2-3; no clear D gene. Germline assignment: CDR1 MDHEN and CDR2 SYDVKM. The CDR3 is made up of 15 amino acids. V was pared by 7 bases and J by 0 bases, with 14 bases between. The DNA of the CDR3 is TGTGCCAGCACTCCCTCGGACGGCAGCACAGATACGCAGTATTTT. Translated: CASTPSDGSTDTQYF.

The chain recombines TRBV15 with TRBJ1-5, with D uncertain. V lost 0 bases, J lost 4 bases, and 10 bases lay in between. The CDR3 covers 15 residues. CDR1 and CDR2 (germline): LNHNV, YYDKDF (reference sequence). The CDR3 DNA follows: TGTGCCACCAGCAGAGAAGGCAGTCCTAATCAGCCCCAGCATTTT. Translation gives CATSREGSPNQPQHF.

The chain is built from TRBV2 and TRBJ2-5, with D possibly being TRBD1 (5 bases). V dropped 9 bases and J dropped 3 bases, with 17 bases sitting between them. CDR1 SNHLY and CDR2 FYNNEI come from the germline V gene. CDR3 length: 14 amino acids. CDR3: CARRFLDIEETQYF. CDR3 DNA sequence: TGTGCCAGGAGGTTCCTGGACATTGAAGAGACCCAGTACTTC.

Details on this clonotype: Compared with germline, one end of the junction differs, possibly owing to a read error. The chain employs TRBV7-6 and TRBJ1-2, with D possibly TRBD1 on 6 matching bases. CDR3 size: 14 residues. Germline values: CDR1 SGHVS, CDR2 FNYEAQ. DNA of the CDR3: TGTGCCAACAGCCCTCAGGGGAGGGGTGGGGGCTACACCTTC. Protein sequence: CANSPQGRGGGYTF.

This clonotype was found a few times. In nucleotides, the CDR3 is TGTGCCAGCAGTGAATACGGTATCGAGACCCAGTACTTC. Translation: CASSEYGIETQYF. The rearrangement links TRBV25-1 to TRBJ2-5, with unresolved D. In germline, CDR1 is MGHDK, CDR2 SYGVNS. The ends were cut back, 0 bases at V and 5 bases at J, with 7 bases in the middle. The CDR3 is made up of 13 amino acids.

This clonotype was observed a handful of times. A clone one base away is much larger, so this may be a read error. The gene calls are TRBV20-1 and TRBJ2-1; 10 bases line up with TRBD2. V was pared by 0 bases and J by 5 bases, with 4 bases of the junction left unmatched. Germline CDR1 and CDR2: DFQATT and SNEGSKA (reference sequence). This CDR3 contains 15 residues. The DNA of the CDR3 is TGCAGTGCTAGAGATCCTAGCGGGGGCCACAATGAGCAGTTCTTC. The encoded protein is CSARDPSGGHNEQFF.

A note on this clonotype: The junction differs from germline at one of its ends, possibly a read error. CDR3 region: CPSSPDRAPWEQYF. DNA for the CDR3: TGTCCCAGCAGCCCGGACAGGGCCCCTTGGGAGCAGTACTTC. This sequence joins TRBV7-8 and TRBJ2-7, with TRBD1 identical over 8 bases. Germline V lookup: CDR1 SGHVS, CDR2 FQNEAQ. The CDR3 is 14 amino acids.

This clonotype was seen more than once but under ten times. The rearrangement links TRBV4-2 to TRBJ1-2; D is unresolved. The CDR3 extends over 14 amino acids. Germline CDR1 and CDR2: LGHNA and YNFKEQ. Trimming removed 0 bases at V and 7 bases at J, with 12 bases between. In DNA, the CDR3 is TGTGCCAGCAGCCAAGAAAATGAGGTACTTGGCTACACCTTC. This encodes CASSQENEVLGYTF.

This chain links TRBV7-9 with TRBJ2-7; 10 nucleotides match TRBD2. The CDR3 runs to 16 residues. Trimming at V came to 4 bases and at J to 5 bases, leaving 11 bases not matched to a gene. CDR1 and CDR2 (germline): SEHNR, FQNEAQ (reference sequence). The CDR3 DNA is TGTGCCAGCAGCTCCAGCGGGGGGGCCCTTTTCGACGAGCAGTACTTC. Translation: CASSSSGGALFDEQYF.

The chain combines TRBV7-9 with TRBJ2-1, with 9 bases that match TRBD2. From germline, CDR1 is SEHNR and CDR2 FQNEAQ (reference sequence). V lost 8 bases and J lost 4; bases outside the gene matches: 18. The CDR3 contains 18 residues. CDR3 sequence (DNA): TGTGCCAGCCTAAGAGTAGCGGGGGCCCCGACCATTTACAATGAGCAGTTCTTC. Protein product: CASLRVAGAPTIYNEQFF.

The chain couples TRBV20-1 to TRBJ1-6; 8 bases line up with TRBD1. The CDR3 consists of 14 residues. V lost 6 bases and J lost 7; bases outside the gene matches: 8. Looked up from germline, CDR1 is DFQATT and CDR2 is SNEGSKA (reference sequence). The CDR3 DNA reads TGCAGTGCAAGGACAGGGACCCCAAATTCACCCCTCCACTTT. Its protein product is CSARTGTPNSPLHF.

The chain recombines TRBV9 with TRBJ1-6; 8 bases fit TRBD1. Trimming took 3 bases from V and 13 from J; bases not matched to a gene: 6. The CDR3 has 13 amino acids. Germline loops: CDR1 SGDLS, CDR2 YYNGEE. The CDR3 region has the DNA TGTGCCAGCAGCGCCCAGGGGGCCCCCCCCCTCCACTTT. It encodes CASSAQGAPPLHF.

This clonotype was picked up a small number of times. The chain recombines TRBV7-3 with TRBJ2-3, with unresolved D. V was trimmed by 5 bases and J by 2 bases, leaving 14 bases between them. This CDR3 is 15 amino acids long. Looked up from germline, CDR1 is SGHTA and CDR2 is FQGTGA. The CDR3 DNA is TGTGCCAGCAGCCCCGGGCGAGGCAACACAGATACGCAGTATTTT. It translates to CASSPGRGNTDTQYF.

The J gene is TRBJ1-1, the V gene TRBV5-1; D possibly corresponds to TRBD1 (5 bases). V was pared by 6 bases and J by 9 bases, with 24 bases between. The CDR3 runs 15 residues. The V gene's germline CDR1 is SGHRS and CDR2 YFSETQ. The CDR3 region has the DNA TGCGCCAGCACACCAGGAGGGTTGTTGACAGTTCAAGCTTTCTTT. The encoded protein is CASTPGGLLTVQAFF.

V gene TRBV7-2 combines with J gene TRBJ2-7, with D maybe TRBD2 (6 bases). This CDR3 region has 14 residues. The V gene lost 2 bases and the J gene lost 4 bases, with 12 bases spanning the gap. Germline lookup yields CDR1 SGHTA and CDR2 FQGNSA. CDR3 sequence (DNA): TGTGCCAGCAGCTTATCACTAGCTAAATACGAGCAGTACTTC. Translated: CASSLSLAKYEQYF. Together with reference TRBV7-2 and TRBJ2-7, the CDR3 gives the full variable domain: GAGVSQSPSNKVTEKGKDVELRCDPISGHTALYWYRQSLGQGLEFLIYFQGNSAPDKSGLPSDRFSAERTGGSVSTLTIQRTQQEDSAVYLCASSLSLAKYEQYFGPGTRLTVT.

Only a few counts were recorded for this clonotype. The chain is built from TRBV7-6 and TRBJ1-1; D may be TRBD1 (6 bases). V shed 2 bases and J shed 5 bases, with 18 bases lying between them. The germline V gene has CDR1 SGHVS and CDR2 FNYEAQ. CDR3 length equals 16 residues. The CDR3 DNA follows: TGTGCCAGCAGCTTACCCCCGGGGACAAAGAAAACTGAAGCTTTCTTT. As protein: CASSLPPGTKKTEAFF.

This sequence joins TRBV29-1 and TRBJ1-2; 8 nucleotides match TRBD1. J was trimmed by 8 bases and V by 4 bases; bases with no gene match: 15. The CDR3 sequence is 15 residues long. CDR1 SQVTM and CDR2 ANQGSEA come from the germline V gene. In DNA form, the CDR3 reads TGCAGCGTTGGTGACAGGGGAATTATCCTCCACGGCTACACCTTC. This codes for CSVGDRGIILHGYTF.

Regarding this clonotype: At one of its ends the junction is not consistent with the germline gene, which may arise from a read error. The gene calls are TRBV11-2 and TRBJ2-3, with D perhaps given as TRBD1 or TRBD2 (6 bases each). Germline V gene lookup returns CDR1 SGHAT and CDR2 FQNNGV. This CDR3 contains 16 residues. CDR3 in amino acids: CASSLRGLSGADTRYF. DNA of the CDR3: TGTGCCAGCAGCTTACGGGGGCTCAGCGGAGCAGATACGCGGTATTTT.

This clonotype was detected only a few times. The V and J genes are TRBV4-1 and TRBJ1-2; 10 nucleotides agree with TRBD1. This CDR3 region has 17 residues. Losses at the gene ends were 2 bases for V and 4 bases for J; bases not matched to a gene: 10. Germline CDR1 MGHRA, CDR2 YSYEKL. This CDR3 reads CASSQRDRGAGGYGYTF. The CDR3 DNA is TGCGCCAGCAGCCAAAGGGACAGGGGTGCTGGCGGCTATGGCTACACCTTC.

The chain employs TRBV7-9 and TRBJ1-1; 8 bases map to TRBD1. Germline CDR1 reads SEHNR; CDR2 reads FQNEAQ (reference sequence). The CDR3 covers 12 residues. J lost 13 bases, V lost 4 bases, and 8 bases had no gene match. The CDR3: CASSYLTGDVFF. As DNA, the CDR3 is TGTGCCAGCAGCTACCTGACAGGGGACGTTTTCTTT.

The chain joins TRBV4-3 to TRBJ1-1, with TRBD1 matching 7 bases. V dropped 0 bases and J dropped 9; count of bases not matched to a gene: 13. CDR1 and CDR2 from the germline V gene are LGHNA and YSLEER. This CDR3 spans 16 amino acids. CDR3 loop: CASSQEPTGFFQQAFF. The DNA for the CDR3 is TGCGCCAGCAGCCAAGAACCGACAGGGTTTTTCCAACAAGCTTTCTTT.

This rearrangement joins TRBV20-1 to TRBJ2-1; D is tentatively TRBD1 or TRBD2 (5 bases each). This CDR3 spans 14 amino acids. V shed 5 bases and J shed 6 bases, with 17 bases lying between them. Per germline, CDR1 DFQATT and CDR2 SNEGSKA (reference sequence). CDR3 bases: TGCAGTGCTGCCCCCGGGGCAGGGACCAATGAGCAGTTCTTC. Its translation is CSAAPGAGTNEQFF.

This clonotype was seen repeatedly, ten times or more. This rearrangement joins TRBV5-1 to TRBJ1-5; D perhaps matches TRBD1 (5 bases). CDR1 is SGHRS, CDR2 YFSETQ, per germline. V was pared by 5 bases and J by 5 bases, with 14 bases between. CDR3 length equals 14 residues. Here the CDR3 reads CASRPDRGDQPQHF. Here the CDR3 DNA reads TGCGCCAGCAGACCTGACCGGGGCGATCAGCCCCAGCATTTT.

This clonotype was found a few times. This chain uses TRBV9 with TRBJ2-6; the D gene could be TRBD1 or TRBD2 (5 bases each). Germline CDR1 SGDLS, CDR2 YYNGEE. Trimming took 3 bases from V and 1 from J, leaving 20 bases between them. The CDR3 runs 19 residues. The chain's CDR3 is CASSGSQTGPSSGANVLTF. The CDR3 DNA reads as TGTGCCAGCAGCGGATCTCAAACGGGACCGTCGTCTGGGGCCAACGTCCTGACTTTC.

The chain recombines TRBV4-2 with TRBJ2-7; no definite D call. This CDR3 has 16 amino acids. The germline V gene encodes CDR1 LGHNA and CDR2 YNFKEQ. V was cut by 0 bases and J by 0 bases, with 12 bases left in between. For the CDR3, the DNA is TGTGCCAGCAGCCAAGATGGGGAATGGAGCTCCTACGAGCAGTACTTC. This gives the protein CASSQDGEWSSYEQYF.

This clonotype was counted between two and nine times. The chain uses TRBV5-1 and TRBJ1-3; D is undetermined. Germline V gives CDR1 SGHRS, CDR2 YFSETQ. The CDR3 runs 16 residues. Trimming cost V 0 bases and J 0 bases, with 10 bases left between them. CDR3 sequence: CASSLVGIYSGNTIYF. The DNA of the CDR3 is TGCGCCAGCAGCTTGGTCGGGATCTACTCTGGAAACACCATATATTTT.

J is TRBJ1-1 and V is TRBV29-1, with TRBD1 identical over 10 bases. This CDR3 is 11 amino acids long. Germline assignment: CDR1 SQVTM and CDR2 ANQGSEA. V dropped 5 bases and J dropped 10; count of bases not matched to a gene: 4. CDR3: CSVWDRGLAFF. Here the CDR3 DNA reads TGCAGCGTTTGGGACAGGGGATTAGCTTTCTTT.

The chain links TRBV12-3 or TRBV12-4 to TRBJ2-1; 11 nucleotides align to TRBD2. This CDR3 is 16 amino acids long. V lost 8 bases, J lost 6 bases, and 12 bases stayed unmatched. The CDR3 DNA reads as TGTGCCAGCTGGAGTAGCGGGGGGGCCGGTAGCAATGAGCAGTTCTTC. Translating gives CASWSSGGAGSNEQFF.

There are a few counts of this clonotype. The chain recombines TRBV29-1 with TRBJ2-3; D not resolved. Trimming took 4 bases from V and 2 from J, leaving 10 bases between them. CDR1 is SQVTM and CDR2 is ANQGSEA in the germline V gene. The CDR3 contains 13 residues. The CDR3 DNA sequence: TGCAGCGTTGGGTTGGTTTTCACAGATACGCAGTATTTT. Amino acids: CSVGLVFTDTQYF.

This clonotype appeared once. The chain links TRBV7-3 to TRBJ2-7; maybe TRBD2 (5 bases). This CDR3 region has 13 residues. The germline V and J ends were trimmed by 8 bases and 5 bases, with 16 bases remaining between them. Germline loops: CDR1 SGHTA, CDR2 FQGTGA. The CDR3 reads CASGATGNNEQYF. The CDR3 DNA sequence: TGTGCCAGCGGAGCGACGGGGAACAACGAGCAGTACTTC.

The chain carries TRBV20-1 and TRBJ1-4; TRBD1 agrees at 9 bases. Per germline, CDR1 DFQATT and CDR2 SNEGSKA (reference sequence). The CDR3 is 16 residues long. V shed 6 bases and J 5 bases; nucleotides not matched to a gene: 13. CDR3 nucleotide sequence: TGCAGTGCGTTGGGACAGGGAAAGGGGAAAAATGAAAAACTGTTTTTT. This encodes CSALGQGKGKNEKLFF.